These 2 T cell receptor beta chains were all obtained from the same sample, sequenced in a study of response to subunit inactivated influenza vaccine. A single record per CDR3 protein comes from TCRdb applying MiXCR to the RT-PCR reads. The table includes about 570,000 distinct CDR3 sequences, roughly 12% detected once. These data were likewise used in another study, on T cells expressing NK-cell markers. This second report adds: Synthesis of TCR beta cDNA relied on 5'RACE template switching carrying UMIs.

The source material was PBMCs from blood, sampled on the day of vaccination. The receptors were gathered from a man in his fifties who received an inactivated influenza vaccine.

The V and J genes are TRBV7-9 and TRBJ2-7; 7 bases line up with TRBD1. The V gene's germline CDR1 is SEHNR and CDR2 FQNEAQ (reference sequence). The V gene end was trimmed by 8 bases and the J gene end by 3 bases; junction bases not matched to a gene: 16. The CDR3 has 16 residues. This chain's CDR3 is CASPSPDRVHHYEQYF. CDR3 nucleotide sequence: TGTGCCAGCCCATCCCCCGACAGGGTGCATCACTACGAGCAGTACTTC. Full variable domain (missing parts from reference TRBV7-9 and TRBJ2-7): DTGVSQNPRHKITKRGQNVTFRCDPISEHNRLYWYRQTLGQGPEFLTYFQNEAQLEKSRLLSDRFSAERPKGSFSTLEIQRTEQGDSAMYLCASPSPDRVHHYEQYFGPGTRLTVT.

This rearrangement joins TRBV12-3 or TRBV12-4 to TRBJ1-1; unclear D gene. The CDR3 covers 14 residues. V lost 5 bases to trimming and J lost 3 bases, with 13 bases between them. CDR3 amino acids: CASSPRRQDTEAFF. CDR3 nucleotide sequence: TGTGCCAGCAGTCCCAGGAGGCAGGACACTGAAGCTTTCTTT.